This TCR beta chain was retrieved from a study of cytomegalovirus exposure and HLA in healthy donors. V lost 4 bases to trimming and J lost 0 bases, with 10 bases between them. CDR3 size: 15 residues. Looked up from germline, CDR1 is LNHDA and CDR2 is SQIVND (reference sequence). The primer mix had 60 Vbeta and 13 Jbeta primers. Repertoires were generated with immunoSEQ multiplex PCR, while TCRdb's copy carries only in-frame clones and drops some. The sample has roughly 180,000 clones, about 9.4% seen once. Remarks on this clone: Its matching antigen is unknown.

Points from the study as a whole: Later, TCR association rates were found to vary by HLA locus, highest for DRB1 and lowest for HLA-C.

Sequences were obtained from PBMCs. This receptor was taken from a woman between 25 and 40 years old in good health and CMV-seropositive. The chain couples TRBV19 to TRBJ1-5; D unclear. The CDR3 spells CASSTGLISNQPQHF. The CDR3 DNA sequence: TGTGCCAGTAGTACAGGACTGATTAGCAATCAGCCCCAGCATTTT.